This T cell receptor beta chain was captured in a study of cytomegalovirus exposure and HLA in healthy donors. Study background: For the approximately 410 genotyped donors, roughly 81% fell within the Caucasian-associated ancestry cluster. Study-level results: When presence/absence was analysed, sequencing depth was taken to be roughly uniform across donors. The dataset shows that most TCR sequences were rare, while some public TCRs occurred in many donors.

13 Jbeta primers and 60 Vbeta primers were used for the PCR. TCRdb's table, derived via immunoSEQ multiplex PCR, lists solely in-frame clones and lacks some. Of around 200,000 clones listed, over 65% are singletons. CDR1 and CDR2 (germline): SGHDN, FVKESK. CDR3 length: 12 amino acids. Trimming left V 3 bases short and J 5 bases short, with 6 bases between. A few counts support this clone. Its antigen is as yet unknown. Sequenced sample: PBMCs. The clonotype originates from a woman aged 60-70 years in good health and CMV-seropositive. This chain uses TRBV14 with TRBJ2-3; TRBD2 might be the D (5 bases). The CDR3 protein is CASSQGRDTQYF. The CDR3 DNA is TGTGCCAGCAGCCAGGGGAGAGATACGCAGTATTTT.